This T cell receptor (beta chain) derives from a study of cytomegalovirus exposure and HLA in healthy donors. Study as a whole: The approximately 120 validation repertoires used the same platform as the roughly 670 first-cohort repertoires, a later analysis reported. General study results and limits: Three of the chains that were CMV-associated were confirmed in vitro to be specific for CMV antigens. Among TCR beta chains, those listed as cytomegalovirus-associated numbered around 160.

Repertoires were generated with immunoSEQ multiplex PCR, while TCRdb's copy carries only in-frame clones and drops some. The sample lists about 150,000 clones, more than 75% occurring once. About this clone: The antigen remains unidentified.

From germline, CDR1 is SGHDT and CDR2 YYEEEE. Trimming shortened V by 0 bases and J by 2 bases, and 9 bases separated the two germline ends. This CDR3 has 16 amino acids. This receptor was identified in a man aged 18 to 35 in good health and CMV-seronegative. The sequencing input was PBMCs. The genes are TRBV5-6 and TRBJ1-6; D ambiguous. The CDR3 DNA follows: TGTGCCAGCAGCTTGGCCGGGGTACCCTATAATTCACCCCTCCACTTT. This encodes CASSLAGVPYNSPLHF.